The entry below gives a single TCR beta chain sequence along with its context. What this receptor recognizes is not known. No base quality values were provided; no much bigger clone lies one nucleotide off. The data were obtained in a study of beta chain features in type 1 diabetes (dated by TCRdb to 2017 to 2018). Some background on the complete study: No differences in mean age, gender distribution, total cell number or subset yield were found between patients and healthy donors. Naive and central memory subsets were obtained from all 30 or so donors, but regulatory and stem cell-like memory subsets were isolated from only 8 patients and 8 healthy donors. A total of 85 million to 110 million sorted cells were examined across all samples, and RNA yield correlated strongly with the number of cells per subset. In the study, recently diagnosed type 1 diabetes patients and matched healthy donors were compared on the TCRB repertoires of their sorted circulating CD4+ T cell subsets.

Each donor gave one peripheral blood draw, roughly 0.11 L on average, collected into heparinised tubes. Using a panel that included CD45RO, CCR7, CD25, CD127, CD95 and CD27, naive, central memory, regulatory and stem cell-like memory CD4+ T cells were sorted on a BD FACSAria II. Every sorted population had a purity above 95%. PBMCs were separated immediately by Lymphoprep density gradient centrifugation and were stained directly, without being cultured. To minimize batch effects, samples were stained and sorted in pairs, one healthy donor with one patient per experiment. A distance of 16 bases separates the germline ends of V and J, which lose 3 bases and 5 bases respectively. The CDR3 starts with the cysteine, ends with the phenylalanine, and has 15 residues. The entry retains the CDR3 DNA only, 45 bases that are in frame from base 1. CDR1 MDHEN and CDR2 SYDVKM were looked up in the germline V gene.

What the work shows at the level of the full study, not this receptor alone: Because small numbers of individuals were included in the HLA sub-analyses, any influence of HLA type on TCRB rearrangement was left unresolved. At VDJ recombination sites, patients with type 1 diabetes made fewer insertions and deleted more nucleotides, a pattern implying thymic rearrangement abnormalities. Naive, central memory and regulatory TCRB repertoires appeared more similar among patients than among healthy donors. Sequencing cDNA rather than genomic DNA could over-represent highly expressing activated cells, although activation and CD3 levels did not differ between groups. PCR may preferentially amplify shorter templates, but because patient and control samples were amplified and corrected together, any resulting skew would affect both groups equally. In all four CD4+ subsets, TCRB CDR3 length was moderately but significantly shorter in type 1 diabetes patients.

The entire amount of isolated RNA was reverse transcribed using the High Capacity cDNA Reverse Transcription Kit, so the sequenced TCRB transcripts were expressed ones. Naive, central memory and regulatory T cell samples underwent deep immunoSEQ sequencing, averaging about 3.57 million total reads per sample. Sorted cells were lysed in RLT buffer and RNA was extracted with DNase-treated RNeasy Micro or Mini kits, depending on cell number. To prevent cross-contamination, every cell subset was processed on its own, while patient and healthy donor samples were processed together. The immunoSEQ multiplex PCR was used to amplify TCRB sequences from cDNA, generating 87-bp fragments that spanned the CDR3 region. Amplicons were sequenced on the Illumina HiSeq platform. Concerning the study's data processing: PCR bias was computationally corrected using synthetic template baselines, reads within Hamming distance 2 were collapsed, and singletons that could not be merged were discarded. By aligning reads against IMGT, V, D and J genes, CDR3 length, and insertions or deletions at six rearrangement sites were assigned. Within each subset, clonotype counts were normalized to the number of sorted cells before true diversity and Gini coefficients were calculated with the tcR R package. Repertoire sharing was quantified using the overlap coefficient calculated on TCRB nucleotide sequences. As a proxy for the pre-selection repertoire, out-of-frame TCRB sequences from naive cells were analyzed. TCRdb limited this immuneACCESS table to in-frame rearrangements with V and J called. A share of clones is missing; checked studies link under half to unresolved V genes, and the rest is unexplained. V and J calls and clone size are as listed in that table; D and trimming were resolved from the DNA. Present in this sample are 250,000 to 350,000 clones, 14% to 15% of which were seen just once. The ten top clones hold about 0.014% of the sample.

The sequenced sample consisted of naive CD4+ T cells from blood. The cell subset or site label, read with the paper, signifies: true naive CD4+ T cells. This TCR was sampled from a man younger than 35 with type 1 diabetes. This sequence uses TRBV28 and TRBJ2-5; no confident D gene assignment can be made. The nucleotide sequence reads as follows: TGTGCCAGCAGTTTCAACTCCCCTCTTGTCGAGACCCAGTACTTC. This sequence encodes CASSFNSPLVETQYF.